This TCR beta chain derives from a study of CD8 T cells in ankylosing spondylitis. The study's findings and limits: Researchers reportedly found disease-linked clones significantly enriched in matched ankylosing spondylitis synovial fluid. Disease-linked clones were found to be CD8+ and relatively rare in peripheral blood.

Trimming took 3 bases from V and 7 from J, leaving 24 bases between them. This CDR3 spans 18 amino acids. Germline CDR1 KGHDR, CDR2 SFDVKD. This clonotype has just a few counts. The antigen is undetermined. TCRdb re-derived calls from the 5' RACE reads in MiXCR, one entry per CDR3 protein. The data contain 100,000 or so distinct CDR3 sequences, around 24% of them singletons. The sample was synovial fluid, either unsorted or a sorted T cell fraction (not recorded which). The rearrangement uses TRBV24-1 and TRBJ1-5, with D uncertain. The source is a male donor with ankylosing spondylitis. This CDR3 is CATSDHGNMGAEEQPQHF. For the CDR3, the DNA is TGTGCCACCAGTGATCACGGAAATATGGGCGCAGAGGAACAGCCCCAGCATTTT.